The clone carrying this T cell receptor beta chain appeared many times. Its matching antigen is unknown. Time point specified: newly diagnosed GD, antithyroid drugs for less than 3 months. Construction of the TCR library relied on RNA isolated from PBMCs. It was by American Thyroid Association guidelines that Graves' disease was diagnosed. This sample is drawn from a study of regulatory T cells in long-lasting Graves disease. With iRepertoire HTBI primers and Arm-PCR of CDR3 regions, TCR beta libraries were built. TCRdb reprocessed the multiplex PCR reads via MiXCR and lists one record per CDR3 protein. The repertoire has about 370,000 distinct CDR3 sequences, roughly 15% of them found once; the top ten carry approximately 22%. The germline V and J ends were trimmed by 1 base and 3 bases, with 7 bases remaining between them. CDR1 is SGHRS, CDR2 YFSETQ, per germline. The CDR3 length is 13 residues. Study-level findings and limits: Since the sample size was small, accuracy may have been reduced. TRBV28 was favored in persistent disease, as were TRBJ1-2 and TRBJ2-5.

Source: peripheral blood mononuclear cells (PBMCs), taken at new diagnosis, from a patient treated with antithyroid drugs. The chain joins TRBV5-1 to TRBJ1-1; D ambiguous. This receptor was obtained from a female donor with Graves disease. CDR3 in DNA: TGCGCCAGCAGCTTGATGGGGTACACTGAAGCTTTCTTT. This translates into CASSLMGYTEAFF.